This TCR beta chain was identified during a study of blood T cell repertoires in COVID-19. In the study overall: Researchers got acute and convalescent COVID-19 samples from the United States, Italy and Spain.

Authors' data handling: Amplifying reference gene primers gave estimates of nucleated cell counts. Data came from immunoSEQ multiplex PCR; TCRdb stores just in-frame clones and leaves some out. V and J calls and clone size are those listed in that table; D and trimming were worked out from the DNA. This sample has under 450,000 clones, with roughly 90% found just once. Recruits, aged roughly 18 to 89 years, lived in 20 to 30 US areas. Participant-reported clinical history was the basis for cohort assignment. The CDR3 extends over 15 amino acids. CDR1 is LNHNV and CDR2 is YYDKDF in the germline V gene (reference sequence). The J segment lost 9 bases and the V segment lost 6 bases, leaving 14 bases of the junction unmatched.

The receptor's source is a woman under 40 who had recovered from COVID-19. Sample: PBMCs or T cells enriched from blood (not recorded which). The rearrangement uses TRBV15 and TRBJ1-2; 9 nucleotides agree with TRBD1. The CDR3: CATRDPGQGSWSYTF. Written as DNA, the CDR3 is TGTGCCACCAGGGACCCGGGACAGGGCTCCTGGAGCTACACCTTC.